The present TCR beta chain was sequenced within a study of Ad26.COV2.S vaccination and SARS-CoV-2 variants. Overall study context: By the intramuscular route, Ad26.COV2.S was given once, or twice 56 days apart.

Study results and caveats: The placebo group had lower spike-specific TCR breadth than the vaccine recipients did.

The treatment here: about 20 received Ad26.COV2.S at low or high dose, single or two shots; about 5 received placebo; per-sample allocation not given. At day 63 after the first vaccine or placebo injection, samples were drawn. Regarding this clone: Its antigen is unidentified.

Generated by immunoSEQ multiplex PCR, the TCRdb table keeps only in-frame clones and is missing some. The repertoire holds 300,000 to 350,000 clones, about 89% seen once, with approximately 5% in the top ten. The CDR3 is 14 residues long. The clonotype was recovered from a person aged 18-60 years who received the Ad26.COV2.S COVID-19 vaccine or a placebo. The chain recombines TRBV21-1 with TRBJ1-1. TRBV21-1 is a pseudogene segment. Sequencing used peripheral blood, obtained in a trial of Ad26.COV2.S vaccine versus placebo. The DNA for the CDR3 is TGTGCCAGCAGCAAAGGTTGGGGAGACACTGAAGCTTTCTTT. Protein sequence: CASSKGWGDTEAFF.